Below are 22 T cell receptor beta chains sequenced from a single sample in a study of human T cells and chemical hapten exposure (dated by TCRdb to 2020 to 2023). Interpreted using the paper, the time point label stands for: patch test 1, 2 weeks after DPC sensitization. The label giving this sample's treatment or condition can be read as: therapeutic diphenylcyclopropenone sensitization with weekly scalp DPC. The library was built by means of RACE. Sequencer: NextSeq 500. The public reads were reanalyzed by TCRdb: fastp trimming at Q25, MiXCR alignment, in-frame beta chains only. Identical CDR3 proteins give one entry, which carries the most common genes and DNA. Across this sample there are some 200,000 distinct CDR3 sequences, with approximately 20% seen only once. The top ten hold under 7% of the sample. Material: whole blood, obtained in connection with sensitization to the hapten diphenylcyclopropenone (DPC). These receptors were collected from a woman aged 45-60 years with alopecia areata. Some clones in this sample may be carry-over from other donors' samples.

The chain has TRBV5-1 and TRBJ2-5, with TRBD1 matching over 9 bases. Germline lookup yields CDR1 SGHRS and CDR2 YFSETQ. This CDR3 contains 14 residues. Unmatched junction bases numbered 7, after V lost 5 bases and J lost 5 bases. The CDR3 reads CASRTTGGSETQYF. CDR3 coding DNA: TGCGCCAGCAGGACAACAGGGGGCTCGGAGACCCAGTACTTC.

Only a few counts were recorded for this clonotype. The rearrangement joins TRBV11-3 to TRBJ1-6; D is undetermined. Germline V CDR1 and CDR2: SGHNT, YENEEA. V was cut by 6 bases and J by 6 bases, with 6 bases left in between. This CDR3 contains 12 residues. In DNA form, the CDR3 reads TGTGCCAGCAGTGTGGGTAATTCACCCCTCCACTTT. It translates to CASSVGNSPLHF.

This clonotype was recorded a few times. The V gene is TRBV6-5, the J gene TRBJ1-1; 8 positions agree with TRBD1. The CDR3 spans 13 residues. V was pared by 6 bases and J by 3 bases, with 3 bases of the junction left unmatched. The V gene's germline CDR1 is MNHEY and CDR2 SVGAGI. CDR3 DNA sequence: TGTGCCAGCAGACGACAGGGGTACACTGAAGCTTTCTTT. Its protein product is CASRRQGYTEAFF.

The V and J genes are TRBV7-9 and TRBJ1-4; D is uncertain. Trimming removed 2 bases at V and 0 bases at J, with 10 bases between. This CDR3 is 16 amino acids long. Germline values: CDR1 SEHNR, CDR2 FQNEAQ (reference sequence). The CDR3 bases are TGTGCCAGCAGCTTATCAAGGGTTGCAACTAATGAAAAACTGTTTTTT. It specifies CASSLSRVATNEKLFF.

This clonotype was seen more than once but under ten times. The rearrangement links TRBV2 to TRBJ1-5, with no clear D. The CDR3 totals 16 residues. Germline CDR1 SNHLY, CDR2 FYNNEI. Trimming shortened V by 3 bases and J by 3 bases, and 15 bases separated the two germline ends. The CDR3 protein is CASSDSRGPSNQPQHF. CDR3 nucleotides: TGTGCCAGCAGTGACTCCAGAGGACCTTCCAATCAGCCCCAGCATTTT.

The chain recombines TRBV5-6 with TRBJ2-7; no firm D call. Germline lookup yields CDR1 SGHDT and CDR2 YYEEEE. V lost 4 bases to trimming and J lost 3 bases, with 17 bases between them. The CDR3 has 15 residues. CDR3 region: CASSETQDGFYEQYF. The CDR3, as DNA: TGTGCCAGCAGCGAGACCCAGGATGGGTTCTACGAGCAGTACTTC.

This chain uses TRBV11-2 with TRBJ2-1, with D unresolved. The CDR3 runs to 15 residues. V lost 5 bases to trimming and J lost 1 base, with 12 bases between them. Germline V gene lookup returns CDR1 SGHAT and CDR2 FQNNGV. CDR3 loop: CASSPPVWSYNEQFF. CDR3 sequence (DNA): TGTGCCAGCAGCCCCCCAGTATGGTCCTACAATGAGCAGTTCTTC. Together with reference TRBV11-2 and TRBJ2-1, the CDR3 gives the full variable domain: EAGVAQSPRYKIIEKRQSVAFWCNPISGHATLYWYQQILGQGPKLLIQFQNNGVVDDSQLPKDRFSAERLKGVDSTLKIQPAKLEDSAVYLCASSPPVWSYNEQFFGPGTRLTVL.

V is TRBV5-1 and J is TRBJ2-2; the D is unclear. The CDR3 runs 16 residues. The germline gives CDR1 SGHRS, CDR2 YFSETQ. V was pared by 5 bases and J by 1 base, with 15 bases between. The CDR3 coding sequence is TGCGCCAGCAGTTTCGCAGGCGGCATGAACACCGGGGAGCTGTTTTTT. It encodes CASSFAGGMNTGELFF.

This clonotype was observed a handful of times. The CDR3 region is CASSLGHYTDTQYF. In DNA, the CDR3 is TGCGCCAGCAGCTTGGGACACTACACAGATACGCAGTATTTT. The chain couples TRBV5-1 to TRBJ2-3, with D hard to call. Germline CDR1 reads SGHRS; CDR2 reads YFSETQ. The CDR3 is made up of 14 amino acids. Trimming pared 0 bases from V and 2 bases from J, leaving 7 bases between.

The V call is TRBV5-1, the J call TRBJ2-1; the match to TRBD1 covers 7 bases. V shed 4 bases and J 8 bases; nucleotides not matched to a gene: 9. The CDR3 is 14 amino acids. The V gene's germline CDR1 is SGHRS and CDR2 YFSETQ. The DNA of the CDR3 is TGCGCCAGCAGCCAGGGGACAGTAGGTCATGAGCAGTTCTTC. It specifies CASSQGTVGHEQFF.

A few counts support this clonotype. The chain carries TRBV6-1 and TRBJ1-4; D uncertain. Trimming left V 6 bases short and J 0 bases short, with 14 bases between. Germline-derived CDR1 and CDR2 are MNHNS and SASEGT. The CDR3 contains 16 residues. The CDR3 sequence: CASRITDAATNEKLFF. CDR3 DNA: TGTGCCAGCAGAATCACCGACGCCGCAACTAATGAAAAACTGTTTTTT.

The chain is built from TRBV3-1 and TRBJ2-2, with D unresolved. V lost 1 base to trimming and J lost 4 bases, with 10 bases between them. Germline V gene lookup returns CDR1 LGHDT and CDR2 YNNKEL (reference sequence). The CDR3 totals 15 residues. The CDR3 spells CASSQGRSPTGELFF. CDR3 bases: TGTGCCAGCAGCCAAGGTCGATCTCCCACCGGGGAGCTGTTTTTT.

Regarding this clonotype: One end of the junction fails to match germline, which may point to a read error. Written as DNA, the CDR3 is TGTGCCAGCAGCCCTGAGCTCTTC. Protein product: CASSPELF. V gene TRBV12-3 or TRBV12-4 combines with J gene TRBJ1-2; D is ambiguous. This CDR3 is 8 amino acids long.

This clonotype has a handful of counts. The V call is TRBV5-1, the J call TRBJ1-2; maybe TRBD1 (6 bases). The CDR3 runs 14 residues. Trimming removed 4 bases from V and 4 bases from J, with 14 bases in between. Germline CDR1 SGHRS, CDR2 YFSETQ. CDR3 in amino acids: CASSQTGGGYGYTF. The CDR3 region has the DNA TGCGCCAGCAGCCAAACAGGAGGGGGCTATGGCTACACCTTC.

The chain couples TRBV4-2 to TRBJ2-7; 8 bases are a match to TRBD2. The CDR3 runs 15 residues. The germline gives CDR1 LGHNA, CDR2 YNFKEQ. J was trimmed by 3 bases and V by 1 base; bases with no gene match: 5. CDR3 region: CASSQAPAGDYEQYF. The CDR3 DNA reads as TGTGCCAGCAGCCAAGCCCCAGCGGGGGACTACGAGCAGTACTTC.

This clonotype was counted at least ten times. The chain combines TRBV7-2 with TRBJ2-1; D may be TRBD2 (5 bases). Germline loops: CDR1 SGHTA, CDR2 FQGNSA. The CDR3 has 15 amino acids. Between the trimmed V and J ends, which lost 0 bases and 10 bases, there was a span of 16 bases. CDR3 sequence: CASSLALGLEGEQFF. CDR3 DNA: TGTGCCAGCAGCTTAGCCCTTGGACTCGAAGGGGAGCAGTTCTTC.

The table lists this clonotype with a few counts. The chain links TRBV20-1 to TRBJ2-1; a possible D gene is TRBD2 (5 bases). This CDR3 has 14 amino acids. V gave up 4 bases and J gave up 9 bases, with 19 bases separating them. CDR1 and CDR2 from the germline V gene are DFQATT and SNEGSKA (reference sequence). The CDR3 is CSATDQNTSLEQFF. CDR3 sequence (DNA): TGCAGTGCTACAGACCAGAACACTAGTCTTGAGCAGTTCTTC.

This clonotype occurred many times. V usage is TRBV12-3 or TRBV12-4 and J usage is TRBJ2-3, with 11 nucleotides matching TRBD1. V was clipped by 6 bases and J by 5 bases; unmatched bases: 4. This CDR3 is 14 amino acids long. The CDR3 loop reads CASRRTGGGDTQYF. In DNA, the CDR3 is TGTGCCAGCAGAAGGACAGGGGGCGGAGATACGCAGTATTTT.

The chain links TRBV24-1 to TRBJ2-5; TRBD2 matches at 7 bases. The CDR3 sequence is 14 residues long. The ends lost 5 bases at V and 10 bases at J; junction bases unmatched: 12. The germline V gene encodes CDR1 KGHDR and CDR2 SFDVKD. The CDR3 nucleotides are TGTGCCACCAGTGGGGAGGGACCCACCGGAGACCAGTACTTC. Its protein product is CATSGEGPTGDQYF.

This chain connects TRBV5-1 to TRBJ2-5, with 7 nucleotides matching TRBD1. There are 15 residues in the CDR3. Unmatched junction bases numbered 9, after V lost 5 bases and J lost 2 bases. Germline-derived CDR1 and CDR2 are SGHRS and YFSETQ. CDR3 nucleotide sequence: TGCGCCAGCAGAAAACCCGGGACAGAACAAGAGACCCAGTACTTC. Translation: CASRKPGTEQETQYF.

The CDR3 is CASSYLGAADREKAFF. In nucleotides, the CDR3 is TGTGCCAGCAGTTACTTGGGGGCGGCGGATCGGGAGAAAGCTTTCTTT. The V and J genes are TRBV6-5 and TRBJ1-1; D may be TRBD1 (6 bases). Trimming pared 1 base from V and 9 bases from J, leaving 21 bases between. This CDR3 comprises 16 residues. Germline V gene data show CDR1 as MNHEY and CDR2 as SVGAGI.

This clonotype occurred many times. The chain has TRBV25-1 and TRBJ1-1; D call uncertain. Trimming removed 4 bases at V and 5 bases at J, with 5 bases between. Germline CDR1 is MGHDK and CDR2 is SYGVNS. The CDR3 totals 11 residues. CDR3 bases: TGTGCCAGCAGTGCGGGTACTGAAGCTTTCTTT. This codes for CASSAGTEAFF.